These T cell receptor beta chains were read from a single sample in a study of PD-1 blockade in classical Hodgkin lymphoma. TCRdb's table, derived via immunoSEQ multiplex PCR, lists solely in-frame clones and lacks some. This sample has 10,000 to 15,000 clones, with roughly 83% found just once. The sample here was CD4+ T cells from blood, taken before the fourth cycle of nivolumab. The receptors were gathered from a human donor with classical Hodgkin lymphoma. The CDR3 runs from the conserved cysteine through the conserved F or W. Fields, in order: J gene, D gene, clone size, V gene, CDR3 protein, CDR3 DNA. The D gene is left open where the match is weak. Clone size is shown for a subset of rows, as once, few, many or a class of expanded clone.

TRBJ1-3	.	.	TRBV19	CASSKTLHSGNTIYF	TGTGCCAGTAGTAAAACACTCCACTCTGGAAACACCATATATTTT
TRBJ2-1	.	few	TRBV5-4	CASSSRSGTGYNEQFF	TGTGCCAGCAGCTCCCGTAGCGGGACAGGGTACAATGAGCAGTTCTTC
TRBJ2-6	.	.	TRBV25-1	CASSGQGGSGANVLTF	TGTGCCAGCAGTGGGCAGGGGGGGTCTGGGGCCAACGTCCTGACTTTC
TRBJ2-2	.	.	TRBV19	CASSTPGSTGELFF	TGTGCCAGTAGTACTCCGGGATCCACCGGGGAGCTGTTTTTT
TRBJ2-1	TRBD2	.	TRBV5-1	CASSLGSGGPWDEQFF	TGCGCCAGCAGCTTGGGTTCGGGAGGGCCCTGGGATGAGCAGTTCTTC
TRBJ1-5	.	.	TRBV6-1	CATKGIGFNQPQHF	TGTGCCACCAAGGGAATCGGGTTCAATCAGCCCCAGCATTTT
TRBJ2-1	TRBD1	.	TRBV5-6	CASSFGQGDSYNEQFF	TGTGCCAGCAGCTTTGGACAGGGTGATTCCTACAATGAGCAGTTCTTC
TRBJ2-7	TRBD2	.	TRBV7-2	CASSLRGLAGFQRSYEQYF	TGTGCCAGCAGCTTGCGGGGACTAGCGGGATTTCAGAGGTCCTACGAGCAGTACTTC
TRBJ1-3	.	.	TRBV11-2	CASSSTRTAGNTIYF	TGTGCCAGCAGCTCGACCCGGACAGCTGGAAACACCATATATTTT
TRBJ1-1	.	.	TRBV28	CASRDRYTEAFF	TGTGCCAGCAGGGATCGGTACACTGAAGCTTTCTTT
TRBJ2-3	TRBD2	.	TRBV5-1	CASSSSGDTDTQYF	TGCGCCAGCAGTTCTAGCGGGGACACAGATACGCAGTATTTT
TRBJ1-3	.	.	TRBV2	CASSFAGNTIYF	TGTGCCAGCAGTTTCGCCGGAAACACCATATATTTT
TRBJ1-1	TRBD1	.	TRBV11-3	CASDREYGTEAFF	TGTGCCAGTGACAGGGAATATGGCACTGAAGCTTTCTTT
TRBJ2-1	TRBD2	.	TRBV6-5	CASSYSRGGNEQFF	TGTGCCAGCAGTTACTCCCGGGGGGGCAATGAGCAGTTCTTC
TRBJ1-1	.	.	TRBV7-9	CASSDTGKTEAFF	TGTGCCAGCAGCGATACAGGAAAGACTGAAGCTTTCTTT
TRBJ2-3	.	.	TRBV7-9	CASSALGGRTDTQYF	TGTGCCAGCAGCGCCCTAGGTGGGAGGACAGATACGCAGTATTTT
TRBJ2-4	TRBD2	.	TRBV4-2	CASSQEWGGVAKNIQYF	TGTGCCAGCAGCCAAGAATGGGGGGGGGTAGCCAAAAACATTCAGTACTTC
TRBJ2-5	.	once	TRBV5-1	CASSLGRDGETQYF	TGCGCCAGCAGCTTGGGCAGGGATGGCGAGACCCAGTACTTC
TRBJ1-5	TRBD1	few	TRBV7-9	CASSFTGGHQPQHF	TGTGCCAGCAGCTTTACAGGGGGCCATCAGCCCCAGCATTTT
TRBJ1-1	TRBD1	.	TRBV28	CASSNNNLQGRAFF	TGTGCCAGCAGCAACAACAACTTACAGGGGAGGGCTTTCTTT
TRBJ2-3	.	once	TRBV5-1	CASSSGDGSDTQYF	TGCGCCAGCAGCTCCGGGGACGGTTCAGATACGCAGTATTTT
TRBJ1-4	.	.	TRBV5-4	CASSSENEKLFF	TGTGCCAGCAGCTCAGAGAATGAAAAACTGTTTTTT
TRBJ1-2	.	.	TRBV7-9	CASSLMADGGNGYTF	TGTGCCAGCAGCTTAATGGCGGATGGAGGAAATGGCTACACCTTC
TRBJ2-5	.	.	TRBV25-1	CASSEGGRVQETQYF	TGTGCCAGCAGTGAAGGTGGGCGGGTACAAGAGACCCAGTACTTC
TRBJ2-1	.	.	TRBV7-8	CASSLTAWNEQFF	TGTGCCAGCAGCTTAACGGCCTGGAATGAGCAGTTCTTC
TRBJ1-6	.	.	TRBV30	CACRRWNSPLHF	TGTGCCTGCCGACGGTGGAATTCACCCCTCCACTTT
TRBJ2-7	.	.	TRBV6-6	CASSLIRGSSLYEQYF	TGTGCCAGCAGCTTGATCCGAGGTTCCTCCCTCTACGAGCAGTACTTC
TRBJ2-5	.	.	TRBV2	CASSQYQETQYF	TGTGCCAGCAGCCAGTACCAAGAGACCCAGTACTTC
TRBJ2-1	.	.	TRBV11-3	CASSPFRDNEQFF	TGTGCCAGCAGCCCCTTCCGGGACAATGAGCAGTTCTTC
TRBJ2-1	.	.	TRBV7-3	CASSLTGPDNEQFF	TGTGCCAGCAGCTTAACGGGCCCCGACAATGAGCAGTTCTTC
TRBJ2-5	TRBD2	.	TRBV5-6	CASSLKLAGGETQYF	TGTGCCAGCAGCTTAAAGCTAGCGGGGGGTGAGACCCAGTACTTC
TRBJ1-3	.	.	TRBV18	CASSPPARSGNTIYF	TGTGCCAGCTCACCACCGGCGAGGTCTGGAAACACCATATATTTT
TRBJ2-1	.	.	TRBV12-2	CASRLGQSSSYNEQFF	TGTGCAAGTCGCTTGGGACAGTCCAGCTCCTACAATGAGCAGTTCTTC
TRBJ1-1	.	.	TRBV2	CASRQLRDTEAFF	TGTGCCAGCAGACAGCTCAGGGACACTGAAGCTTTCTTT
TRBJ2-4	TRBD2	.	TRBV4-3	CASSQDGWLAGGRSKNIQYF	TGCGCCAGCAGCCAAGACGGATGGCTAGCGGGAGGGAGATCCAAAAACATTCAGTACTTC
TRBJ2-2	TRBD2	.	TRBV27	CASSSGGLITGELFF	TGTGCCAGCAGCTCGGGGGGGTTGATTACCGGGGAGCTGTTTTTT
TRBJ2-1	.	.	TRBV11-2	CASSSTWTNNEQFF	TGTGCCAGCAGCTCTACATGGACGAACAATGAGCAGTTCTTC
TRBJ2-1	TRBD1	.	TRBV6-5	CASSYLGQTSYNEQFF	TGTGCCAGCAGTTACCTGGGACAGACCTCCTACAATGAGCAGTTCTTC
TRBJ2-2	.	.	TRBV28	CASIGAGYTGELFF	TGTGCCAGCATCGGGGCAGGGTACACCGGGGAGCTGTTTTTT
TRBJ2-1	TRBD2	.	TRBV27	CASSLAGVEQFF	TGTGCCAGCAGTCTAGCGGGAGTTGAGCAGTTCTTC
TRBJ2-1	.	.	TRBV11-3	CASSFAGYNEQFF	TGTGCCAGCAGCTTCGCAGGCTACAATGAGCAGTTCTTC
TRBJ1-2	.	.	TRBV18	CASSPRGAGVGYTF	TGTGCCAGCTCACCACGGGGGGCAGGGGTTGGCTACACCTTT
TRBJ2-5	TRBD2	.	TRBV7-6	CASSLRGLGGEETQYF	TGTGCCAGCAGCTTAAGGGGTTTGGGGGGGGAAGAGACCCAGTACTTC
TRBJ1-6	TRBD1	once	TRBV7-2	CASSLVRRGSSSPLHF	TGTGCCAGCAGCTTAGTACGCAGGGGGTCAAGTTCACCCCTCCACTTT
TRBJ1-4	TRBD1	.	TRBV7-8	CASSPRQGTTGVGKLFF	TGTGCCAGCAGCCCACGACAGGGAACTACGGGTGTTGGAAAACTGTTTTTT
TRBJ2-5	TRBD1	.	TRBV28	CASSSPGQGAQYF	TGTGCCAGCAGTTCACCGGGACAGGGGGCCCAGTACTTC
TRBJ2-3	TRBD2	.	TRBV27	CATRLAPSTDTQYF	TGTGCCACCCGACTAGCGCCAAGCACAGATACGCAGTATTTT
TRBJ1-1	.	.	TRBV5-1	CASREGHPNTEAFF	TGCGCCAGCAGAGAGGGACATCCGAACACTGAAGCTTTCTTT
TRBJ2-2	.	.	TRBV9	CASNWGRAANTGELFF	TGTGCCAGCAATTGGGGCCGAGCGGCGAACACCGGGGAGCTGTTTTTT
TRBJ1-2	.	.	TRBV7-9	CASSLAQAYGYTF	TGTGCCAGCAGCCTCGCGCAGGCCTATGGCTACACCTTC
TRBJ2-2	.	.	TRBV5-8	CASSSGRGSGELFF	TGTGCCAGCAGCTCCGGAAGGGGGAGCGGGGAGCTGTTTTTT
TRBJ2-3	.	.	TRBV7-2	CASSLRGFTDTQYF	TGTGCCAGCAGCTTACGAGGGTTTACAGATACGCAGTATTTT
TRBJ1-6	TRBD1	few	TRBV11-3	CASSFDRGPYNSPLHF	TGTGCCAGCAGCTTTGACAGGGGCCCGTATAATTCACCCCTCCACTTT
TRBJ2-7	.	.	TRBV7-8	CASSPRMPGTTSYEQYF	TGTGCCAGCAGCCCGAGGATGCCGGGCACCACATCCTACGAGCAGTACTTC
TRBJ2-1	.	.	TRBV28	CASSTGLSRDAFF	TGTGCCAGCAGTACTGGACTGAGTCGGGACGCGTTCTTC